The following is a T cell receptor (beta chain) sequence with its context. This record comes from a study of blood T cell repertoires in COVID-19. Across the study: From the United States, Italy and Spain came samples of acute and convalescent COVID-19. The analysed material was cDNA or gDNA that came from T cells, B-cell-depleted T cells, or PBMCs.

The CDR3 is 13 residues long. Germline assignment: CDR1 GTSNPN and CDR2 SVGIG (reference sequence). V lost 3 bases and J lost 5, with 13 bases in between. Original data processing: From reference gene primer amplification, estimates of nucleated cell counts were derived. Here immunoSEQ multiplex PCR was the method, and the copy in TCRdb shows in-frame clones only, minus some. V and J calls and clone size are those listed in that table; D and trimming were worked out from the DNA. Of about 480,000 clones listed, about 88% are singletons. The material sequenced was peripheral blood. The rearrangement uses TRBV30 and TRBJ2-5; TRBD1 might be the D (6 bases). The TCR was taken from a young man with COVID-19, enrolled during active disease. CDR3 coding DNA: TGTGCCTGGAGGACTGCAGGGGCGGAGACCCAGTACTTC. As protein: CAWRTAGAETQYF.